This paragraph covers one T cell receptor (beta chain) sequence. Its antigen remains unidentified. Subsequent to a culture period of more than 8 days, CD4+ T cells were isolated. Each participant was administered two doses of either the BNT162b2 or the mRNA-1273 vaccine. The CDR3 is 17 residues long. The sample belongs to a study of vaccination effects on CD4 cells after COVID-19. The protocol was immunoSEQ multiplex PCR, while the TCRdb copy is restricted to in-frame clones and leaves out a portion. The sample holds 30,000 or so clones; just under 75% are singletons and the top ten take 15%. The sequence derives from a human donor who received a COVID-19 vaccine. This sample comprised CD4+ T cells from PBMCs cultured without peptide, obtained after COVID-19 vaccination. The chain carries TRBV21-1 and TRBJ2-6. TRBV21-1 is designated a pseudogene. In DNA, the CDR3 is TGTGCCAGCAGCGCGTCCGGGACGTCCTCTGGGGCCAACGTCCTGACTTTC. Protein sequence: CASSASGTSSGANVLTF.